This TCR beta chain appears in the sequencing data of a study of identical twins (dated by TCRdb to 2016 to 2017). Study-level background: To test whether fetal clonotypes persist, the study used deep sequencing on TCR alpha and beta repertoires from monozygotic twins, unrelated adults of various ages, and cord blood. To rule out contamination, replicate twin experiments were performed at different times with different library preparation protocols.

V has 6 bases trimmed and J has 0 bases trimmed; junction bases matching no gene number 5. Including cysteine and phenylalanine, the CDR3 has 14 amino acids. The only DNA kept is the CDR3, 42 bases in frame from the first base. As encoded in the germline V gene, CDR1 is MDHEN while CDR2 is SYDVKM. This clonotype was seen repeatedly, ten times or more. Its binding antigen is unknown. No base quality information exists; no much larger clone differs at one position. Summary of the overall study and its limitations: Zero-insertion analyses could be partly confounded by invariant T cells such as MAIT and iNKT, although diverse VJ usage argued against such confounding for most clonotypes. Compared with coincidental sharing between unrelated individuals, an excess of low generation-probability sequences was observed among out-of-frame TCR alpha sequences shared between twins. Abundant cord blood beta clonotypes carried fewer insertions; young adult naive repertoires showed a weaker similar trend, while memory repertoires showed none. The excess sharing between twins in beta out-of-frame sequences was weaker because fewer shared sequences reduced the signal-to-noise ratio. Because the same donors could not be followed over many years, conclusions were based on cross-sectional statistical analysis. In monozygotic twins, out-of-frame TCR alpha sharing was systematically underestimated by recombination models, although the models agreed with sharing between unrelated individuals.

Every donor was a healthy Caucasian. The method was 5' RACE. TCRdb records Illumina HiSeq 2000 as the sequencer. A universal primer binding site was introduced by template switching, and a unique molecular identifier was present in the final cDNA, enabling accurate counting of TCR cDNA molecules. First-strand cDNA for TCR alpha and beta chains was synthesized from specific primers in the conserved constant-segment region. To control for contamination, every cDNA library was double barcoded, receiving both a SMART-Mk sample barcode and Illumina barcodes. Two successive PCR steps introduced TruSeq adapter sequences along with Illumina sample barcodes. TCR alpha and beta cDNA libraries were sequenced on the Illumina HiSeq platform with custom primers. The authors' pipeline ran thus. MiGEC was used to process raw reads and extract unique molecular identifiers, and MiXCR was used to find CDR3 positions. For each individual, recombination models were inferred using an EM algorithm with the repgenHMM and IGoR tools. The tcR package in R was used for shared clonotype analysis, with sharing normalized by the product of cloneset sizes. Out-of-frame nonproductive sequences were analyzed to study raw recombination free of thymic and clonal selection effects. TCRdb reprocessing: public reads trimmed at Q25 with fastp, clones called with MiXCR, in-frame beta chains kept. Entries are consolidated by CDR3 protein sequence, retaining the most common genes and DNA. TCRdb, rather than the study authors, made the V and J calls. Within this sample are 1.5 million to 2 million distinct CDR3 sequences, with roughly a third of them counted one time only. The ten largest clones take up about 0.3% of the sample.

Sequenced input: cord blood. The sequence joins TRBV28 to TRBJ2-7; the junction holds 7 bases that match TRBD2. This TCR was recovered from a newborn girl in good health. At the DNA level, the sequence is TGTGCCAGCAGCCCACTAGCGCTCTCCTACGAGCAGTACTTC. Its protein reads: CASSPLALSYEQYF.